This TCR beta chain was sequenced during a study of blood T cell repertoires in COVID-19. Study summary: The cDNA or gDNA used as material had been derived from T cells, B-cell-depleted T cells, or PBMCs.

Generated by immunoSEQ multiplex PCR, the TCRdb table keeps only in-frame clones and is missing some. The sample records roughly 38,000 clones, approximately 80% being singletons. This CDR3 spans 13 amino acids. The germline gives CDR1 SGHAT, CDR2 FQNNGV. Trimming took 6 bases from V and 2 from J, leaving 10 bases between them. This clone is a singleton in its sample. What was sequenced was peripheral blood. The receptor was derived from a man aged 55 to 70 with COVID-19, enrolled during active disease. The genes are TRBV11-2 and TRBJ1-1; TRBD1 might be the D (6 bases). CDR3 nucleotide sequence: TGTGCCAGCAGTAAGACAGGTAACACTGAAGCTTTCTTT. Translated, it gives CASSKTGNTEAFF. Based on the CDR3 plus reference TRBV11-2 and TRBJ1-1, the full variable domain is EAGVAQSPRYKIIEKRQSVAFWCNPISGHATLYWYQQILGQGPKLLIQFQNNGVVDDSQLPKDRFSAERLKGVDSTLKIQPAKLEDSAVYLCASSKTGNTEAFFGQGTRLTVV.